Listed here are 20 T cell receptor beta chains from one sample, sequenced in a study of CD8 T cells in Susac syndrome. RNA in amounts of roughly 0.5 to 1 ug was reverse transcribed with random hexamers. TCRdb used MiXCR to reprocess the immunoSEQ multiplex PCR reads, holding one entry per CDR3 protein. The repertoire holds roughly 150,000 distinct CDR3 sequences, with around 93% as singletons. Sequences were obtained from CD4+ T cells from PBMCs. The source is a human donor in good health.

This chain uses TRBV12-3 or TRBV12-4 with TRBJ2-6; tentative D call: TRBD1 (6 bases). V was shortened by 4 bases and J by 1 base, with 14 bases between the two germline ends. This CDR3 has 17 residues. CDR3 bases: TGTGCCAGCAGTTGGACAGTACATGATTCTGGGGCCAACGTCCTGACTTTC. This encodes CASSWTVHDSGANVLTF.

This sequence joins TRBV29-1 and TRBJ1-1; D may be TRBD1 (6 bases). Germline values: CDR1 SQVTM, CDR2 ANQGSEA. This CDR3 contains 14 residues. Trimming took 7 bases from V and 0 from J, leaving 15 bases between them. The CDR3 is CSAQGVGMNTEAFF. The CDR3 DNA sequence: TGCAGCGCACAGGGTGTTGGCATGAACACTGAAGCTTTCTTT.

This chain joins TRBV12-3 or TRBV12-4 and TRBJ1-4; 7 positions agree with TRBD1. CDR3 size: 15 residues. With 5 bases clipped from V and 7 bases from J, the junction kept 10 bases outside the gene matches. CDR3 DNA: TGTGCCAGCAGTCAACAGACAGGGTTAAGTGAAAAACTGTTTTTT. Its protein is CASSQQTGLSEKLFF.

As concerns this clonotype: One end of the junction fails to match germline, which may point to a read error. The chain is built from TRBV29-1 and TRBJ1-1; TRBD1 matches at 7 bases. Germline V gives CDR1 SQVTM, CDR2 ANQGSEA. The CDR3 is 14 residues long. CDR3: CSVEVGQLNTEASF. Written as DNA, the CDR3 is TGCAGCGTTGAAGTGGGACAGTTGAACACTGAAGCTTCCTTT. The entire variable domain, with the rest obtained from reference TRBV29-1 and TRBJ1-1, is as follows: SAVISQKPSRDICQRGTSLTIQCQVDSQVTMMFWYRQQPGQSLTLIATANQGSEATYESGFVIDKFPISRPNLTFSTLTVSNMSPEDSSIYLCSVEVGQLNTEASFGQGTRLTVV.

DNA of the CDR3: TGTGCCACCAGTGATCCCTGGACCGGTACCCAGTACTTC. It codes for CATSDPWTGTQYF. V is TRBV24-1 and J is TRBJ2-5; D unresolved. Germline CDR1 is KGHDR and CDR2 is SFDVKD. The CDR3 is 13 residues long. Trimming took off 3 bases at V and 8 bases at J, with 12 bases between the two ends.

The chain joins TRBV6-1 to TRBJ2-5; D perhaps matches TRBD2 (6 bases). V was shortened by 5 bases and J by 5 bases, with 21 bases between the two germline ends. CDR3 length: 16 residues. CDR1 and CDR2 (germline): MNHNS, SASEGT. CDR3 nucleotide sequence: TGTGCCAGCAGTAATTTGGGGGGTGGTATTGAGGAGACCCAGTACTTC. Amino acids: CASSNLGGGIEETQYF.

The J gene is TRBJ2-2, the V gene TRBV3-1; 7 nucleotides agree with TRBD1. Per the germline V gene, CDR1 is LGHDT and CDR2 is YNNKEL (reference sequence). The CDR3 consists of 15 residues. V dropped 4 bases and J dropped 3; count of bases not matched to a gene: 5. In nucleotides, the CDR3 is TGTGCCAGCAGCCCTCGAGGACAGGACACCGGGGAGCTGTTTTTT. Translation gives CASSPRGQDTGELFF.

CDR3 residues: CASSVYRNTGELFF. In DNA form, the CDR3 reads TGTGCCAGCAGTGTGTATAGGAACACCGGGGAGCTGTTTTTT. The rearrangement uses TRBV2 and TRBJ2-2; D is ambiguous. The V gene lost 4 bases and the J gene lost 1 base, with 7 bases spanning the gap. This CDR3 is 14 amino acids long. In germline, CDR1 is SNHLY, CDR2 FYNNEI.

V gene TRBV7-9 combines with J gene TRBJ1-2; TRBD1 aligns across 8 bases. The V gene end was trimmed by 1 base and the J gene end by 5 bases; junction bases not matched to a gene: 3. This CDR3 region has 14 residues. Germline V gene data show CDR1 as SEHNR and CDR2 as FQNEAQ (reference sequence). The CDR3, as DNA: TGTGCCAGCAGCTTAGAGTGGACAGGGTATGGCTACACCTTC. Protein sequence: CASSLEWTGYGYTF.

J is TRBJ1-2 and V is TRBV29-1, with 10 bases identical to TRBD1. V lost 3 bases and J lost 4; bases outside the gene matches: 11. Germline V gene data show CDR1 as SQVTM and CDR2 as ANQGSEA. The CDR3 totals 16 residues. The CDR3 region has the DNA TGCAGCGTTGACTCCAGAGGGACAGGGGAGACCTATGGCTACACCTTC. It yields the protein CSVDSRGTGETYGYTF.

This clonotype has just one count. This chain connects TRBV7-2 to TRBJ2-3, with D tentatively TRBD2 (5 bases). V was clipped by 5 bases and J by 6 bases, with 12 bases between them. CDR3 length: 13 amino acids. Germline V gene sequence: CDR1 SGHTA, CDR2 FQGNSA. This CDR3 is CASSRNRGDTQYF. CDR3 sequence (DNA): TGTGCCAGCAGCCGAAATCGAGGGGATACGCAGTATTTT.

The J gene is TRBJ2-1, the V gene TRBV10-3; 14 nucleotides line up with TRBD2. This CDR3 comprises 14 residues. The V gene end was trimmed by 11 bases and the J gene end by 8 bases; junction bases not matched to a gene: 8. Per germline, CDR1 ENHRY and CDR2 SYGVKD. For the CDR3, the DNA is TGTGCCTCAAGGACTAGCGGGGGGTTCGATGAGCAGTTCTTC. This gives the protein CASRTSGGFDEQFF.

The chain carries TRBV2 and TRBJ2-6; D remains unclear. The V gene lost 7 bases and the J gene lost 2 bases, with 9 bases spanning the gap. From germline, CDR1 is SNHLY and CDR2 FYNNEI. This CDR3 has 14 residues. CDR3 nucleotide sequence: TGTGCCAGCATGATGGGCGCTGGGGCCAACGTCCTGACTTTC. It specifies CASMMGAGANVLTF.

This rearrangement joins TRBV18 to TRBJ2-6, with a possible D match to TRBD1 (6 bases). In germline, CDR1 is KGHSH, CDR2 LQKENI. This CDR3 has 21 amino acids. Trimming pared 6 bases from V and 0 bases from J, leaving 27 bases between. The CDR3 loop reads CASSRYGTRNPQSSGANVLTF. The CDR3 region has the DNA TGTGCCAGCTCTCGATACGGGACACGGAATCCCCAAAGCTCTGGGGCCAACGTCCTGACTTTC.

As DNA, the CDR3 is TGTGCCAGCAGTTACGGAGGGGGAAGGACTGAAGCTTTCTTT. It specifies CASSYGGGRTEAFF. The chain links TRBV6-2 or TRBV6-3 to TRBJ1-1; D might be TRBD1 (6 bases). The CDR3 covers 14 residues. The V end lost 2 bases, the J end lost 5 bases, and 12 bases lay between the germline ends. CDR1 and CDR2 from the germline V gene are MNHEY and SVGEGT.

The rearrangement links TRBV29-1 to TRBJ1-1; the D gene is possibly TRBD1 (5 bases). The CDR3 spans 13 residues. In germline, CDR1 is SQVTM, CDR2 ANQGSEA. V lost 7 bases and J lost 0, with 12 bases in between. CDR3 nucleotides: TGCAGCGCAACACAGGACATGAACACTGAAGCTTTCTTT. As protein: CSATQDMNTEAFF.

This clonotype was found once. The J gene is TRBJ1-6, the V gene TRBV4-1, with a possible D match to TRBD1 (5 bases). The V and J ends lost 8 bases and 10 bases respectively, with 24 bases between them. From germline, CDR1 is MGHRA and CDR2 YSYEKL. The CDR3 is 16 residues long. The CDR3 DNA sequence: TGCGCCAGCGCAATAAGGTCCTGGGGCTCGGGATCACCCCTCCACTTT. Translated, it gives CASAIRSWGSGSPLHF.

The V call is TRBV18, the J call TRBJ1-6, with 7 bases matching TRBD1. Germline trimming cut 2 bases from V and 7 bases from J; bases unmatched to any gene: 5. Germline CDR1 is KGHSH and CDR2 is LQKENI. This CDR3 is 15 amino acids long. In nucleotides, the CDR3 is TGTGCCAGCTCACCAGGTGGAGGGGGCAATTCACCCCTCCACTTT. Protein: CASSPGGGGNSPLHF.

The chain employs TRBV3-1 and TRBJ1-3; TRBD1 matches 9 bases. This CDR3 comprises 14 residues. The germline gives CDR1 LGHDT, CDR2 YNNKEL (reference sequence). Trimming removed 0 bases from V and 12 bases from J; junction bases left unmatched: 6. CDR3 in DNA: TGTGCCAGCAGCCAAGACCCCACAGGGGGCGGCATATATTTT. Protein sequence: CASSQDPTGGGIYF.

This chain uses TRBV15 with TRBJ1-4, with a weak D call TRBD1 (5 bases). The CDR3 sequence is 15 residues long. Germline V gene data show CDR1 as LNHNV and CDR2 as YYDKDF (reference sequence). The germline V and J ends were trimmed by 0 bases and 8 bases, with 13 bases remaining between them. The CDR3 here is CATSRDRAWDEKLFF. In DNA form, the CDR3 reads TGTGCCACCAGCAGAGATCGTGCCTGGGACGAAAAACTGTTTTTT.